This T cell receptor (beta chain) was captured by sequencing in a study of shared clonotypes between healthy human individuals. Deletions cut 5 bases from V and 0 bases from J, with 13 bases between. This CDR3 contains 16 residues. Germline V gene lookup returns CDR1 SEHNR and CDR2 FQNEAQ (reference sequence). Generated by immunoSEQ multiplex PCR, the TCRdb table keeps only in-frame clones and is missing some. The profile shows hundreds of thousands of clones, around 96% of them singletons. Cells designated naive CD8 were CD45RO-negative and were positively selected for CCR7, with terminally differentiated effector memory CD45RA+ cells excluded.

The material sequenced was naive CD8+ T cells sorted from blood. The chain employs TRBV7-9 and TRBJ1-4, with D tentatively TRBD1 (5 bases). The source is a woman in her 30s in good health. For the CDR3, the DNA is TGTGCCAGCAGCCCCGCGGGGGGAGCAACTAATGAAAAACTGTTTTTT. This encodes CASSPAGGATNEKLFF.